This is a list of T cell receptor beta chains from one sample in a study of blood T cell repertoires in COVID-19. Repertoires were generated with immunoSEQ multiplex PCR, while TCRdb's copy carries only in-frame clones and drops some. The sample carries about 140,000 clones, about 87% recorded once. Sequencing was carried out using peripheral blood. The receptors come from a woman aged 80 or over with acute or convalescent COVID-19. CDR3s include the opening cysteine and the closing phenylalanine or tryptophan. The D gene is left open where the match is weak. Rows may omit the clone size; those that give it use once, few, many or a size class.

CDR3 DNA: TGTGCCAGCAGCGCGGGACTAGGCACAGATACGCAGTATTTT
CDR3 protein: CASSAGLGTDTQYF
CDR3 length: 14
J gene: TRBJ2-3
D gene: TRBD2
clone size: NA
V gene: TRBV9

CDR3 DNA: TGTGCCTGGAGTGGTCCGGGGGGAAACACCATATATTTT
CDR3 protein: CAWSGPGGNTIYF
CDR3 length: 13
J gene: TRBJ1-3
D gene: NA
clone size: once
V gene: TRBV30

CDR3 DNA: TGCGCCAGCTCGTCTAGCGGGCGCTCCTACGAGCAGTACTTC
CDR3 protein: CASSSSGRSYEQYF
CDR3 length: 14
J gene: TRBJ2-7
D gene: TRBD2
clone size: NA
V gene: TRBV5-1

CDR3 DNA: TGTGCCAGCGACATGAGCTCCTACAATGAGCAGTTCTTC
CDR3 protein: CASDMSSYNEQFF
CDR3 length: 13
J gene: TRBJ2-1
D gene: NA
clone size: once
V gene: TRBV6-5

CDR3 DNA: TGTGCCAGCAGCTGGGTACAGGGCTCTGGGGCCAACGTCCTGACTTTC
CDR3 protein: CASSWVQGSGANVLTF
CDR3 length: 16
J gene: TRBJ2-6
D gene: NA
clone size: NA
V gene: TRBV5-4

CDR3 DNA: TGCGCCAGCAGCTTACAGGGTGGATCTGAAGCTTTCTTT
CDR3 protein: CASSLQGGSEAFF
CDR3 length: 13
J gene: TRBJ1-1
D gene: NA
clone size: NA
V gene: TRBV5-1

CDR3 DNA: TGTGCCATCAGTGAGGGGTTGGGAGACACCATATATTTT
CDR3 protein: CAISEGLGDTIYF
CDR3 length: 13
J gene: TRBJ1-3
D gene: NA
clone size: NA
V gene: TRBV10-3

CDR3 DNA: TGTGCCAGCAGCTTGTCAGGGGGCGGTGGGTCGACCGGGGAGCTGTTTTTT
CDR3 protein: CASSLSGGGGSTGELFF
CDR3 length: 17
J gene: TRBJ2-2
D gene: TRBD1
clone size: NA
V gene: TRBV7-8

CDR3 DNA: TGTGCCTGGAGTGTAACTTTTCACCCTTATAGCAATCAGCCCCAGCATTTT
CDR3 protein: CAWSVTFHPYSNQPQHF
CDR3 length: 17
J gene: TRBJ1-5
D gene: NA
clone size: NA
V gene: TRBV30

CDR3 DNA: TGCGCCAGCAGCTTGTTCCAGGGGGCATTCTACGAGCAGTACTTC
CDR3 protein: CASSLFQGAFYEQYF
CDR3 length: 15
J gene: TRBJ2-7
D gene: TRBD1
clone size: few
V gene: TRBV5-1

CDR3 DNA: TGCGCCAGCAGCTCGGGCTCCGGGACAGGCAAGGCTGGGGCCAACGTCCTGACTTTC
CDR3 protein: CASSSGSGTGKAGANVLTF
CDR3 length: 19
J gene: TRBJ2-6
D gene: TRBD1
clone size: NA
V gene: TRBV5-1

CDR3 DNA: TGTGCCAGATCCTGCGGGGGGCTAGCCTACGAGCAGTACTTC
CDR3 protein: CARSCGGLAYEQYF
CDR3 length: 14
J gene: TRBJ2-7
D gene: NA
clone size: NA
V gene: TRBV21-1

CDR3 DNA: TGTGCCACCGCGCCGGGGACAGGGGGCGCAGGGGACTATGGCTACACCTTC
CDR3 protein: CATAPGTGGAGDYGYTF
CDR3 length: 17
J gene: TRBJ1-2
D gene: TRBD1
clone size: once
V gene: TRBV10-3

CDR3 DNA: TGTGCCAGCAGCTTGGACGGGGGTTCCTACAATGAGCAGTTCTTC
CDR3 protein: CASSLDGGSYNEQFF
CDR3 length: 15
J gene: TRBJ2-1
D gene: NA
clone size: NA
V gene: TRBV5-5

CDR3 DNA: TGTGCCAGCAGCTTCCTAATCCCATACAATGAGCAGTTCTTC
CDR3 protein: CASSFLIPYNEQFF
CDR3 length: 14
J gene: TRBJ2-1
D gene: NA
clone size: NA
V gene: TRBV5-6

CDR3 DNA: TGCGCCAGCACCGGGACAAGGAACACTGAAGCTTTCTTT
CDR3 protein: CASTGTRNTEAFF
CDR3 length: 13
J gene: TRBJ1-1
D gene: NA
clone size: NA
V gene: TRBV5-1

CDR3 DNA: TGTGCCAGCAGTTACGGACAGGGTGGCAATCAGCCCCAGCATTTT
CDR3 protein: CASSYGQGGNQPQHF
CDR3 length: 15
J gene: TRBJ1-5
D gene: TRBD1
clone size: NA
V gene: TRBV6-5

CDR3 DNA: TGTGCCAGCAGGGTACAGGGGGCTGACACTGAAGCTTTCTTT
CDR3 protein: CASRVQGADTEAFF
CDR3 length: 14
J gene: TRBJ1-1
D gene: TRBD1
clone size: NA
V gene: TRBV2

CDR3 DNA: TGTGCCAGCAAACCCGAAGCTATCCCTATCTACGAGCAGTACTTC
CDR3 protein: CASKPEAIPIYEQYF
CDR3 length: 15
J gene: TRBJ2-7
D gene: NA
clone size: once
V gene: TRBV2

CDR3 DNA: TGTGCCAGCTCTTCCGCCACAGCCTCCGGGGCCAACGTCCTGACTTTC
CDR3 protein: CASSSATASGANVLTF
CDR3 length: 16
J gene: TRBJ2-6
D gene: NA
clone size: once
V gene: TRBV18

CDR3 DNA: TGCGCCAGCAGCTTGGATTCCGACTATGGCTACACCTTC
CDR3 protein: CASSLDSDYGYTF
CDR3 length: 13
J gene: TRBJ1-2
D gene: NA
clone size: NA
V gene: TRBV5-1

CDR3 DNA: TGTGCCAGCAGCCTCGATGCGGCAGCTGGTGAAGCTTTCTTT
CDR3 protein: CASSLDAAAGEAFF
CDR3 length: 14
J gene: TRBJ1-1
D gene: NA
clone size: NA
V gene: TRBV7-2

CDR3 DNA: TGTGCCAGTAGTGACAGGGCCTCGAATAGTGAAGCTTTCTTT
CDR3 protein: CASSDRASNSEAFF
CDR3 length: 14
J gene: TRBJ1-1
D gene: TRBD1
clone size: once
V gene: TRBV19

CDR3 DNA: TGTGCCAGCAGCTTGGGGGCAGGGGGGCTCTATGGCTACACCTTC
CDR3 protein: CASSLGAGGLYGYTF
CDR3 length: 15
J gene: TRBJ1-2
D gene: TRBD1
clone size: NA
V gene: TRBV5-5

CDR3 DNA: TGTGCCAGCAGCTTAAAGGGAGGGTTGGGCTACACCTTC
CDR3 protein: CASSLKGGLGYTF
CDR3 length: 13
J gene: TRBJ1-2
D gene: NA
clone size: NA
V gene: TRBV7-3

CDR3 DNA: TGTGCCAGCAGGAAAACCACGGGACAGGGGCTTGAAGCTTTCTTT
CDR3 protein: CASRKTTGQGLEAFF
CDR3 length: 15
J gene: TRBJ1-1
D gene: TRBD1
clone size: few
V gene: TRBV6-5

CDR3 DNA: TGTGCCAGCAGCGCTGCAGGGGGTGGCTACACCTTC
CDR3 protein: CASSAAGGGYTF
CDR3 length: 12
J gene: TRBJ1-2
D gene: TRBD1
clone size: once
V gene: TRBV9

CDR3 DNA: TGTGCCAGCAGCCCCCATCTAATGGTGAACACTGAAGCTTTCTTT
CDR3 protein: CASSPHLMVNTEAFF
CDR3 length: 15
J gene: TRBJ1-1
D gene: NA
clone size: NA
V gene: TRBV7-9

CDR3 DNA: TGTGCCAGTAGTATACGGGGGGCCGGGGGAAAACTGTTTTTT
CDR3 protein: CASSIRGAGGKLFF
CDR3 length: 14
J gene: TRBJ1-4
D gene: NA
clone size: NA
V gene: TRBV19

CDR3 DNA: TGTGCCAGCAGCGTAGACAGAAATTCACCCCTCCACTTT
CDR3 protein: CASSVDRNSPLHF
CDR3 length: 13
J gene: TRBJ1-6
D gene: NA
clone size: NA
V gene: TRBV7-8

CDR3 DNA: TGCAGTGCTAGTAAGGGGACAGGGCGAAATGAAGCTTTCTTT
CDR3 protein: CSASKGTGRNEAFF
CDR3 length: 14
J gene: TRBJ1-1
D gene: TRBD1
clone size: once
V gene: TRBV20-1

CDR3 DNA: TGTGCCAGCAGCCACCCGGGACTAGCGGATGAGCAGTTCTTC
CDR3 protein: CASSHPGLADEQFF
CDR3 length: 14
J gene: TRBJ2-1
D gene: TRBD2
clone size: NA
V gene: TRBV3-1/TRBV3-2

CDR3 DNA: TGTGCCAGCAGCCAAGTAAGGGGGTGGGGCTCTGGAAACACCATATATTTT
CDR3 protein: CASSQVRGWGSGNTIYF
CDR3 length: 17
J gene: TRBJ1-3
D gene: NA
clone size: NA
V gene: TRBV3-1/TRBV3-2

CDR3 DNA: TGCGCCAGCACCAGGGAAGGGGGAGAGGGGACCCAGTACTTC
CDR3 protein: CASTREGGEGTQYF
CDR3 length: 14
J gene: TRBJ2-5
D gene: NA
clone size: NA
V gene: TRBV5-1

CDR3 DNA: TGTGCCAGCTCACCACCTCGGCCAACAGGGGACGATGAGCAGTTCTTC
CDR3 protein: CASSPPRPTGDDEQFF
CDR3 length: 16
J gene: TRBJ2-1
D gene: TRBD1
clone size: NA
V gene: TRBV18

CDR3 DNA: TGTGCCAGCAGCTCGTTGAAGAGCTCCTACAATGAGCAGTTCTTC
CDR3 protein: CASSSLKSSYNEQFF
CDR3 length: 15
J gene: TRBJ2-1
D gene: NA
clone size: NA
V gene: TRBV5-6

CDR3 DNA: TGCGCCAGCAGTCAATGTCCGGGACAGGGTTCCTACGAGCAGTACTTC
CDR3 protein: CASSQCPGQGSYEQYF
CDR3 length: 16
J gene: TRBJ2-7
D gene: TRBD1
clone size: NA
V gene: TRBV23-1

CDR3 DNA: TGTGCCAGTAGTATAGAGCGGGGCGCCGAACTTAGCACAGATACGCAGTATTTT
CDR3 protein: CASSIERGAELSTDTQYF
CDR3 length: 18
J gene: TRBJ2-3
D gene: NA
clone size: NA
V gene: TRBV19

CDR3 DNA: TGCGCCAGCAGCTTGGGGGCGGGGTACAATGAGCAGTTCTTC
CDR3 protein: CASSLGAGYNEQFF
CDR3 length: 14
J gene: TRBJ2-1
D gene: NA
clone size: NA
V gene: TRBV5-1